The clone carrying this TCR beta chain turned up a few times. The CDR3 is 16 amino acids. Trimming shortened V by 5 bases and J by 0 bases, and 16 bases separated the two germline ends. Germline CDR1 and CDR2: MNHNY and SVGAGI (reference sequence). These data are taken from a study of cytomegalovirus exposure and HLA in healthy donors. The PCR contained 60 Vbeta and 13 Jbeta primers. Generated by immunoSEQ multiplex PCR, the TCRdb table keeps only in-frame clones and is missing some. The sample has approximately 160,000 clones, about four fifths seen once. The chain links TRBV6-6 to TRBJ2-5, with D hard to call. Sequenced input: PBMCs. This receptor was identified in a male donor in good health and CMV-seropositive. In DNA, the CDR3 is TGTGCCAGCAGTCACGCACCTGGTGCGTACCAAGAGACCCAGTACTTC. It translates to CASSHAPGAYQETQYF.